This T cell receptor (beta chain) was sequenced for a study of blood T cell repertoires in COVID-19. Measured with immunoSEQ multiplex PCR; TCRdb has only the in-frame clones, and not every one. Of roughly 130,000 clones in the sample, roughly 80% are singletons; the top ten hold under 7%. This clone was seen more than once but under ten times. The J segment lost 1 base and the V segment lost 2 bases, leaving 3 bases of the junction unmatched. Germline CDR1 reads MDHEN; CDR2 reads SYDVKM. This CDR3 has 15 residues. The chain links TRBV28 to TRBJ1-1; 8 bases align to TRBD1. This clonotype was obtained from a man aged 35-49 years with acute COVID-19. Input material: PBMCs or T cells enriched from blood (not recorded which). This chain's CDR3 is CASSLPGQANTEAFF. CDR3 DNA: TGTGCCAGCAGTTTACCGGGACAGGCGAACACTGAAGCTTTCTTT.